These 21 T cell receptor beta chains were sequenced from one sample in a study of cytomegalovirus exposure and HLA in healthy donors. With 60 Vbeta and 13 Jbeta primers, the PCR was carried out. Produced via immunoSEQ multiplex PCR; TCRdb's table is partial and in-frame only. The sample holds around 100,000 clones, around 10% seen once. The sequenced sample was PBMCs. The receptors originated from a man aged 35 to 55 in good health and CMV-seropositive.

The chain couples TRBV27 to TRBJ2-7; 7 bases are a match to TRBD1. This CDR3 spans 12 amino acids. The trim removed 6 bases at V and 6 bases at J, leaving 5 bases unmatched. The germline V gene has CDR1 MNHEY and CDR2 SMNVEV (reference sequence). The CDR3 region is CASRGWTGEQYF. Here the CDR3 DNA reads TGTGCCAGCAGAGGGTGGACAGGCGAGCAGTACTTC.

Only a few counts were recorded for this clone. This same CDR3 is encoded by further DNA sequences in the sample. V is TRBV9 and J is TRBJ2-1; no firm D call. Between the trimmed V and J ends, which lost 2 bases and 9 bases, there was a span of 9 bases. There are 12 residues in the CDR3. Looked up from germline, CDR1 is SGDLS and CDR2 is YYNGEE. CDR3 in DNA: TGTGCCAGCAGCGTCGGTGAGAGTGAGCAGTTCTTC. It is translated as CASSVGESEQFF. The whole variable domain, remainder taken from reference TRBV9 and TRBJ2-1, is DSGVTQTPKHLITATGQRVTLRCSPRSGDLSVYWYQQSLDQGLQFLIQYYNGEERAKGNILERFSAQQFPDLHSELNLSSLELGDSALYFCASSVGESEQFFGPGTRLTVL.

DNA of the CDR3: TGTGCTAGTGGTTTGACCACCGGGACAGGGGAGACTCAGTACTTC. It specifies CASGLTTGTGETQYF. The rearrangement links TRBV12-5 to TRBJ2-4; TRBD1 matches 10 bases. Germline-derived CDR1 and CDR2 are LGHNT and FRNRAP. The CDR3 is 15 amino acids. Trimming at V came to 2 bases and at J to 12 bases, leaving 10 bases not matched to a gene.

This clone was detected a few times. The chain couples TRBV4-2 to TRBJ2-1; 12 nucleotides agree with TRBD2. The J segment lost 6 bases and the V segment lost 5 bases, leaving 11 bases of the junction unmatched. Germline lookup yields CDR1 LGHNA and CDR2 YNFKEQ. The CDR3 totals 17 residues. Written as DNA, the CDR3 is TGTGCCAGCAGCGGTGGTCTAGCGGGAGGGCCCCGCAATGAGCAGTTCTTC. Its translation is CASSGGLAGGPRNEQFF.

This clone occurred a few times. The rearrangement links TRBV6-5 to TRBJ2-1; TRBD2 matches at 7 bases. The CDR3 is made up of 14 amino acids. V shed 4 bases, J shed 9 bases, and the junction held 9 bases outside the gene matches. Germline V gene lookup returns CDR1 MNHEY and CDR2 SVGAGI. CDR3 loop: CASSLISGKLEQFF. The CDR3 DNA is TGTGCCAGCAGTTTGATAAGCGGGAAACTTGAGCAGTTCTTC.

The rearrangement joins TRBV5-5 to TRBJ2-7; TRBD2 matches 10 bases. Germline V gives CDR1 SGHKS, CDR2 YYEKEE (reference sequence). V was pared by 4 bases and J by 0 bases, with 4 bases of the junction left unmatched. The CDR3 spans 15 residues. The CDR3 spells CASSLGLADSYEQYF. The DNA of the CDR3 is TGTGCCAGCAGCCTCGGACTAGCGGACTCCTACGAGCAGTACTTC.

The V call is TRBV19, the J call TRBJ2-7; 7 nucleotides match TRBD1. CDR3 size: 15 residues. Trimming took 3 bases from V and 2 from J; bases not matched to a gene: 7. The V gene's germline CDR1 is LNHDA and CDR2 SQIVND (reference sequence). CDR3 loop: CASSIRDSSPYEQYF. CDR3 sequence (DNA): TGTGCCAGTAGTATTCGGGACAGTTCTCCCTACGAGCAGTACTTC.

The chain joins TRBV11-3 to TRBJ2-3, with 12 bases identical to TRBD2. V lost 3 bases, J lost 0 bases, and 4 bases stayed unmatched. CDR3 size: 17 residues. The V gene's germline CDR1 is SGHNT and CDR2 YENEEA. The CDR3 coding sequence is TGTGCCAGCAGCTTTAGGACTAGCGGGGCTAGCACAGATACGCAGTATTTT. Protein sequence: CASSFRTSGASTDTQYF.

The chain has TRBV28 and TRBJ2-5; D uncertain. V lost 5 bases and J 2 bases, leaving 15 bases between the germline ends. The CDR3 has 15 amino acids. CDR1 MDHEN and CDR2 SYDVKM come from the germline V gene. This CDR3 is CASSTRLPHQETQYF. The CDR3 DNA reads TGTGCCAGCAGTACCCGACTGCCGCATCAAGAGACCCAGTACTTC.

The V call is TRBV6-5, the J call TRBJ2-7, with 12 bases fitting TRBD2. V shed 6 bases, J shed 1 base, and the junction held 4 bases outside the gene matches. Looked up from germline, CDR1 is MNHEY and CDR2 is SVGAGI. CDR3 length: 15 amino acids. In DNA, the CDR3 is TGTGCCAGCAGATTAACTAGCGGGGGGTCCTACGAGCAGTACTTC. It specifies CASRLTSGGSYEQYF.

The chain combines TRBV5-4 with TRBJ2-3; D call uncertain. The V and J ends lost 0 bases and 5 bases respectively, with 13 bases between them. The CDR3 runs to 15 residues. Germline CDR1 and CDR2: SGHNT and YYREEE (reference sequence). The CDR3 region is CASSLETRPKDTQYF. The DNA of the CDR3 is TGTGCCAGCAGCTTGGAGACGAGGCCCAAAGATACGCAGTATTTT.

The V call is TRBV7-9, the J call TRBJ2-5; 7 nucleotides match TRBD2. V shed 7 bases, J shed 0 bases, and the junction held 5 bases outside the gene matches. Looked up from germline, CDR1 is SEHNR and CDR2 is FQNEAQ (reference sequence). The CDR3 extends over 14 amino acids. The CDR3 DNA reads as TGTGCCAGCAAGTCGGGAGGCAACCAAGAGACCCAGTACTTC. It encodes CASKSGGNQETQYF.

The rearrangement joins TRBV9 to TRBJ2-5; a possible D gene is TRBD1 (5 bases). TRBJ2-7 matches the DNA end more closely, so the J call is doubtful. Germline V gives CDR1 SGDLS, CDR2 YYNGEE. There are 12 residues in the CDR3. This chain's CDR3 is CASRRRAHEQYF. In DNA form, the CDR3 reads TGTGCCAGCAGGCGCAGGGCCCACGAGCAGTACTTC.

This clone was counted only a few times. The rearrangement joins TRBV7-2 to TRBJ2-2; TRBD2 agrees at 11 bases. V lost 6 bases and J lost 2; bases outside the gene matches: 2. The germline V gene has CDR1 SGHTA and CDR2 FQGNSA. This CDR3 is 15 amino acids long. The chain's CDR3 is CASRGLAANTGELFF. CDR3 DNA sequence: TGTGCCAGCAGGGGACTAGCGGCAAACACCGGGGAGCTGTTTTTT.

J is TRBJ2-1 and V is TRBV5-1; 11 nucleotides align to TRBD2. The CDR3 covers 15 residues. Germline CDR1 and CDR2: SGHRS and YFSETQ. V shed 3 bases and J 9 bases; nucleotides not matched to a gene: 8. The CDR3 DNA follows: TGCGCCAGCAGCTCGACTAGCGGGATCGTGCCTGAGCAGTTCTTC. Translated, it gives CASSSTSGIVPEQFF.

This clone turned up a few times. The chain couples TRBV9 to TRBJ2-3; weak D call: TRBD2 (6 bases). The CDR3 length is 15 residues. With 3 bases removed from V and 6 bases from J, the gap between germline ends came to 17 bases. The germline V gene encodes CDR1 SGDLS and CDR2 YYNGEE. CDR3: CASSAGETGVDTQYF. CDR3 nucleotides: TGTGCCAGCAGCGCCGGGGAAACGGGAGTGGATACGCAGTATTTT.

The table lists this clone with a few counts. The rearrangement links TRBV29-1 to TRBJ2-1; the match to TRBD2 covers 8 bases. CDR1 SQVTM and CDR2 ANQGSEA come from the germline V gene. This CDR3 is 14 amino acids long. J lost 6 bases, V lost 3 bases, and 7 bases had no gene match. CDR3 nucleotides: TGCAGCGTTGACGGGAGGGGCCGGGGCAATGAGCAGTTCTTC. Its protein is CSVDGRGRGNEQFF.

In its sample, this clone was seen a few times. CDR3 nucleotides: TGTGCCTGGAGAAAACGGAGGTCTGGAAACACCATATATTTT. It encodes CAWRKRRSGNTIYF. V usage is TRBV30 and J usage is TRBJ1-3; the D is unclear. The CDR3 contains 14 residues. V was cut by 3 bases and J by 1 base, with 10 bases left in between. Per germline, CDR1 GTSNPN and CDR2 SVGIG (reference sequence).

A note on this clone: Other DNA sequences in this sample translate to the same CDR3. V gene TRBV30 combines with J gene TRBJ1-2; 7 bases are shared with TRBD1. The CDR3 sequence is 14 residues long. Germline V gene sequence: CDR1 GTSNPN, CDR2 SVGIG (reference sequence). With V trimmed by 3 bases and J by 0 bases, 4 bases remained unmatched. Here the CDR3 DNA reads TGTGCCTGGAGGAGGGACAGCTCTAACTATGGCTACACCTTC. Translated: CAWRRDSSNYGYTF.

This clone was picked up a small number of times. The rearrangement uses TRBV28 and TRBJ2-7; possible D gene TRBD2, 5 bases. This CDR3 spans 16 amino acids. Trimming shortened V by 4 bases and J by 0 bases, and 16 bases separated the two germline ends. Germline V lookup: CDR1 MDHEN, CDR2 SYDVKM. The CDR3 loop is CASSSRARLNSYEQYF. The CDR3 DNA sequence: TGTGCCAGCAGTTCCAGAGCGAGACTAAACTCCTACGAGCAGTACTTC.

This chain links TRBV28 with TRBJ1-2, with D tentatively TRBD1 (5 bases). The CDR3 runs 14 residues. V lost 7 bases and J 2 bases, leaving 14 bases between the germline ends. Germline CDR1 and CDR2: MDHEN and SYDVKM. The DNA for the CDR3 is TGTGCCAGCACCTGGGGCAGATCAAACTATGGCTACACCTTC. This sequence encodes CASTWGRSNYGYTF.